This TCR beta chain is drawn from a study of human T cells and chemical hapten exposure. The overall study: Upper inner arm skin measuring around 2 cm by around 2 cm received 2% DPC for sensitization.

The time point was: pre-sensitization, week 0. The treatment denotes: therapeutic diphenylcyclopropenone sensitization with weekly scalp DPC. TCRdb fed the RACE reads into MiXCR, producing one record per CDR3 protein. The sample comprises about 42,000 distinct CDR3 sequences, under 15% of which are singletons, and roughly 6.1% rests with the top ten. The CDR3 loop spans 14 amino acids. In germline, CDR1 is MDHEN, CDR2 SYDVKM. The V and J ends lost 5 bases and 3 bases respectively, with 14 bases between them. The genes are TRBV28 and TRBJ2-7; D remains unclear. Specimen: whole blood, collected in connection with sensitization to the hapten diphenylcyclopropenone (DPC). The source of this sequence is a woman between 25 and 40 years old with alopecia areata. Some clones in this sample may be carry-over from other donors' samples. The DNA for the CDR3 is TGTGCCAGCAGTCCGACGAACCTCTTCTACGAGCAGTACTTC. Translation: CASSPTNLFYEQYF.